This T cell receptor beta chain was observed in a study of T-cell memory formation after mild COVID-19. Notes on the study in general: Clones shrinking between day 15 and 85 showed a balanced CD4/CD8 split, and those that grew later tilted toward CD4+. Contracting CD4+ clones lay largely in CM and EM, with CD8+ ones residing in EMRA.

This clonotype was picked up a small number of times. Its antigen remains unknown. The CDR3 length is 17 residues. V trimming: 2 bases; J trimming: 0 bases; junction bases outside the gene matches: 7. Germline assignment: CDR1 SGDLS and CDR2 YYNGEE. TCRdb called the 5' RACE reads again in MiXCR, with one record for every CDR3 protein. The sample holds some 200,000 distinct CDR3 sequences, roughly a fifth seen once. The source of this sequence is an adult woman who had mild COVID-19 (a few samples of this study predate the infection). Cell type and time point are not known. The rearrangement uses TRBV9 and TRBJ2-3; 9 bases align to TRBD1. The sequencing sample was made of PBMCs or a T cell subset sorted from them (not recorded which). In DNA, the CDR3 is TGTGCCAGCAGCGTCCCGGGACAGGGAACTAGCACAGATACGCAGTATTTT. Translation gives CASSVPGQGTSTDTQYF.